The T cell receptor (beta chain) described here comes from a study of T-cell memory formation after mild COVID-19. General observations from the study: Researchers could not confirm that second-wave clones peaking on day 37 targeted SARS-CoV-2.

This clonotype was counted only a few times. What it binds is unknown. TCRdb processed the 5' RACE reads anew with MiXCR; each CDR3 protein has one entry. The sample has over 450,000 distinct CDR3 sequences, roughly 20% seen once. The CDR3 spans 14 residues. CDR1 LGHDT and CDR2 YNNKEL come from the germline V gene (reference sequence). Trimming pared 5 bases from V and 0 bases from J, leaving 11 bases between. The TCR sequence derives from an adult woman who had mild COVID-19 (a few samples of this study predate the infection). Cell type and time point are not known. This chain joins TRBV3-1 and TRBJ2-7; D not certain. The sequencing sample was made of PBMCs or a T cell subset sorted from them (not recorded which). In DNA form, the CDR3 reads TGTGCCAGCAGCTTTAGGACGTACTCCTACGAGCAGTACTTC. Amino acid sequence: CASSFRTYSYEQYF.